This T cell receptor beta chain was captured by sequencing in a study of T-cell reconstitution after alpha-beta-depleted transplantation in children. General observations from the study: Approximately two months post-transplant, alpha-beta T cells reportedly originated from several hundred expanded graft clones. Day-60 TCRbeta diversity that was high in some patients was derived from surviving recipient T cells and thymic progenitors. By one year post-transplant, T-cell counts and diversity largely arose from T cells that were newly produced.

During its preparation, the TCRbeta library received unique molecular identifiers. TCRdb recomputed calls from the PCR reads with MiXCR, one row per CDR3 protein. The table shows around 490,000 distinct CDR3 sequences, with approximately 10% occurring only once. CDR3 length: 18 amino acids. CDR1 MDHEN and CDR2 SYDVKM come from the germline V gene. V was trimmed by 6 bases and J by 2 bases, leaving 23 bases between them. On this clonotype: The antigen remains undetermined.

The clonotype comes from a female patient aged 2-9 years who had a stem cell transplant for aplastic anemia, so the T cells may come from the graft donor. The J gene is TRBJ2-4, the V gene TRBV28, with D tentatively TRBD2 (6 bases). Sequences were derived from PBMCs, mostly from graft donor cells, sampled 180 days after TCRalphabeta/CD19-depleted stem cell transplant. The CDR3 is CASRLQLTGSSSKNIQYF. The CDR3 DNA reads as TGTGCCAGCAGACTGCAGCTGACCGGGAGTTCGTCCAAAAACATTCAGTACTTC.